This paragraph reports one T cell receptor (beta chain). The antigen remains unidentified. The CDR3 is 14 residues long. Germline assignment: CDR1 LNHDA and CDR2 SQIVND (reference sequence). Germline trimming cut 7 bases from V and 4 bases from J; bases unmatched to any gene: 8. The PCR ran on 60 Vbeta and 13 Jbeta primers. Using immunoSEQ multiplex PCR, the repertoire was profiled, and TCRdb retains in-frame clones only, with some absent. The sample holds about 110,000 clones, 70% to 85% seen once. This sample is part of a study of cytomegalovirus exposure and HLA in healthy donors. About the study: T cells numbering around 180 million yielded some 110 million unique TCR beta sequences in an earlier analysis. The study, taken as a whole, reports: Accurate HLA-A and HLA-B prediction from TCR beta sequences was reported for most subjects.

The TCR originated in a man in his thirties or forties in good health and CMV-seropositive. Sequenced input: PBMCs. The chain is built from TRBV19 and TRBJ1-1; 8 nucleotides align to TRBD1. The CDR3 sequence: CASNLGQGFTEAFF. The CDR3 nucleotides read TGTGCCAGTAACCTTGGACAGGGATTCACTGAAGCTTTCTTT.